One TCR beta chain is described in this entry. The sample is drawn from a study of T cell responses to AZD1222 COVID-19 vaccine. Germline V lookup: CDR1 SGHVS, CDR2 FQNEAQ. The length of the CDR3 is 16 residues. The V gene lost 7 bases and the J gene lost 4 bases, with 22 bases spanning the gap. TCRdb's copy holds only in-frame clones and misses some; the assay was immunoSEQ multiplex PCR. This table has approximately 120,000 clones, 89% appearing once. The receptor was derived from an adult in good health. The sequencing here drew on peripheral blood, taken on day 0 of AZD1222 vaccination. The rearrangement links TRBV7-8 to TRBJ1-1, with a tentative D call TRBD1 (5 bases). The CDR3 DNA sequence: TGTGCCAGCACCACAGGAATTGGGGATGCGAGCACTGAAGCTTTCTTT. It encodes CASTTGIGDASTEAFF.